Each of the 11 T cell receptor beta chains below was sequenced from the same sample in a study of OX40 agonist ivuxolimab in advanced cancers. Profiled with immunoSEQ multiplex PCR; TCRdb holds only in-frame clones, not every one. The sample has 48,000 or so clones, approximately 81% seen once. Sequences were derived from CD4+ or CD8+ T cells sorted from blood, sampled in a trial of the OX40 agonist ivuxolimab. These TCRs come from an adult with an advanced solid tumor such as melanoma, head and neck, liver or kidney cancer.

CDR3 in DNA: TGTGCCAGCTCGGGGAGTGGGTCCACAGATACGCAGTATTTT. This translates into CASSGSGSTDTQYF. The chain employs TRBV27 and TRBJ2-3; a possible D gene is TRBD2 (5 bases). CDR3 length: 14 amino acids. V lost 8 bases and J 2 bases, leaving 14 bases between the germline ends. Germline V gives CDR1 MNHEY, CDR2 SMNVEV (reference sequence).

The V and J genes are TRBV10-3 and TRBJ2-7; 9 nucleotides match TRBD1. Unmatched junction bases numbered 8, after V lost 11 bases and J lost 6 bases. Looked up from germline, CDR1 is ENHRY and CDR2 is SYGVKD. The CDR3 is 12 amino acids. The CDR3 DNA reads as TGTGCCTGCCGGGACAGGGAGGTCGAGCAGTACTTC. It translates to CACRDREVEQYF.

This clone showed up just once. This chain joins TRBV7-8 and TRBJ2-3; D unclear. V dropped 5 bases and J dropped 6 bases, with 15 bases sitting between them. Germline values: CDR1 SGHVS, CDR2 FQNEAQ. The CDR3 spans 14 residues. CDR3 amino acids: CASSPRLTSDTQYF. Written as DNA, the CDR3 is TGTGCCAGCAGCCCCCGGCTGACCTCCGATACGCAGTATTTT.

This chain connects TRBV5-5 to TRBJ2-1, with a tentative D call TRBD1 (6 bases). Trimming left V 3 bases short and J 7 bases short, with 14 bases between. The CDR3 is made up of 14 amino acids. Germline V CDR1 and CDR2: SGHKS, YYEKEE (reference sequence). CDR3 residues: CASSSGTPSNEQFF. For the CDR3, the DNA is TGTGCCAGCAGCTCCGGGACACCTAGTAATGAGCAGTTCTTC.

The chain employs TRBV5-6 and TRBJ1-4, with D hard to call. Trimming took off 6 bases at V and 1 base at J, with 7 bases between the two ends. Germline V gene sequence: CDR1 SGHDT, CDR2 YYEEEE. The CDR3 is 13 residues long. CDR3 region: CASNKGTNEKLFF. The CDR3 bases are TGTGCCAGCAACAAAGGAACTAATGAAAAACTGTTTTTT.

V gene TRBV27 combines with J gene TRBJ2-3, with D possibly matching TRBD2 (5 bases). CDR3 length: 14 amino acids. Trimming shortened V by 6 bases and J by 3 bases, and 13 bases separated the two germline ends. CDR1 is MNHEY and CDR2 is SMNVEV in the germline V gene (reference sequence). The DNA for the CDR3 is TGTGCCAGCAGCCTGACTATCCGAACAGATACGCAGTATTTT. Residues: CASSLTIRTDTQYF.

This chain joins TRBV19 and TRBJ2-7; possibly TRBD2 for D (6 bases). Germline V gene sequence: CDR1 LNHDA, CDR2 SQIVND (reference sequence). The CDR3 runs to 15 residues. The ends were cut back, 4 bases at V and 4 bases at J, with 17 bases in the middle. The CDR3 sequence is CASSTGRSGTYEQYF. DNA for the CDR3: TGTGCCAGTAGTACTGGACGGTCCGGGACTTACGAGCAGTACTTC.

The chain is built from TRBV9 and TRBJ2-2; TRBD2 might be the D (6 bases). This CDR3 has 15 residues. V was shortened by 3 bases and J by 1 base, with 10 bases between the two germline ends. Per germline, CDR1 SGDLS and CDR2 YYNGEE. The CDR3 coding sequence is TGTGCCAGCAGCGCGGGGACTTTGAACACCGGGGAGCTGTTTTTT. Residues: CASSAGTLNTGELFF.

The V call is TRBV6-6, the J call TRBJ2-2, with a weak D call TRBD2 (5 bases). CDR1 MNHNY and CDR2 SVGAGI come from the germline V gene (reference sequence). The CDR3 runs 13 residues. V was cut by 2 bases and J by 5 bases, with 6 bases left in between. CDR3 sequence reads: CASSYRGTGELFF. Here the CDR3 DNA reads TGTGCCAGCAGTTACCGGGGAACCGGGGAGCTGTTTTTT.

The rearrangement uses TRBV11-2 and TRBJ2-1; a possible D gene is TRBD2 (5 bases). V gave up 2 bases and J gave up 14 bases, with 16 bases separating them. Germline V lookup: CDR1 SGHAT, CDR2 FQNNGV. The CDR3 is 13 residues long. CDR3 region: CASSLSSVGIKFF. The DNA of the CDR3 is TGTGCCAGCAGCTTATCGAGCGTCGGGATAAAGTTCTTC.

This rearrangement joins TRBV28 to TRBJ1-2, with 9 bases that match TRBD1. The CDR3 totals 15 residues. Trimming removed 5 bases from V and 7 bases from J; junction bases left unmatched: 11. Germline CDR1 and CDR2: MDHEN and SYDVKM. The DNA of the CDR3 is TGTGCCAGCAGTGTCCTGGGGACAGGGAATAGTGGCTACACCTTC. It encodes CASSVLGTGNSGYTF.